These T cell receptor beta chains were read from a single sample in a study of blood T cell repertoires in COVID-19. TCRdb's copy holds only in-frame clones and misses some; the assay was immunoSEQ multiplex PCR. The sample consists of 200,000 to 300,000 clones, about 86% of them appearing once. Sequencing was performed on peripheral blood. All receptors derive from a man between 60 and 75 years old with acute or convalescent COVID-19. Each CDR3 is given with its conserved first and last residue. D genes are given only for firm matches. The size of a clone is reported for some rows only, either as once, few or many, or as a class for expanded clones.

v_call,d_call,j_call,clone_size,cdr3_aa,cdr3_nt
TRBV4-1,TRBD2,TRBJ2-7,-,CASSQGISGRAYEQYF,TGCGCCAGCAGCCAGGGAATTAGCGGGAGGGCCTACGAGCAGTACTTC
TRBV7-8,TRBD1,TRBJ1-1,-,CASSSRGPTEAFF,TGTGCCAGCAGCAGCAGGGGGCCCACTGAAGCTTTCTTT
TRBV10-3,-,TRBJ1-3,-,CAITEAGNTIYF,TGTGCCATCACAGAAGCTGGAAACACCATATATTTT
TRBV9,TRBD1,TRBJ1-2,-,CASSRRGLGGYTF,TGTGCCAGCAGCCGGAGGGGGCTGGGGGGCTACACCTTC
TRBV5-1,TRBD2,TRBJ2-7,-,CASSAGTSGISSYEQYF,TGCGCCAGCAGCGCCGGGACTAGCGGGATAAGCTCCTACGAGCAGTACTTC
TRBV7-9,-,TRBJ2-1,few,CASSLAKGYSYNEQFF,TGTGCCAGCAGCTTAGCGAAGGGGTACTCCTACAATGAGCAGTTCTTC
TRBV5-1,-,TRBJ2-2,-,CASSLGQNTGELFF,TGCGCCAGCAGCTTGGGGCAAAACACCGGGGAGCTGTTTTTT
TRBV4-3,TRBD1,TRBJ2-1,few,CASSQIGTAGDEQFF,TGCGCCAGCAGCCAAATCGGGACAGCAGGCGATGAGCAGTTCTTC
TRBV30,TRBD1,TRBJ1-4,-,CAWSALRDRGEKLFF,TGTGCCTGGAGTGCGCTCCGGGACAGGGGTGAAAAACTGTTTTTT
TRBV7-2,-,TRBJ1-3,-,CASSLAPFSRYF,TGTGCCAGCAGCTTAGCTCCGTTTTCGAGGTATTTT